This T cell receptor beta chain comes out of a study of T cells after yellow fever vaccination. General observations from the study: Researchers noted that a small share of clonotypes showed up in both CD4 and CD8 compartments. Abundant bulk-population clonotypes could contaminate the FACS-sorted repertoires.

TCRdb fed the 5' RACE reads into MiXCR, producing one record per CDR3 protein. The table has tens of thousands of distinct CDR3 sequences, approximately 7.5% seen once; the top ten hold more than 35%. In its sample, this clonotype was seen many times. Its target is not known. The sample here was CD8+ T cells sorted from PBMCs, taken on the day of the yellow fever booster vaccination. This clonotype was sampled from a man younger than 45 who received the YFV17D yellow fever vaccine.

CDR3 in DNA: TGCGCCAGCAGCTTGGGGGAGCACGAGCAGTACTTC. It is translated as CASSLGEHEQYF. The V and J genes are TRBV5-1 and TRBJ2-7; weak D call: TRBD2 (5 bases). The germline V and J ends were trimmed by 0 bases and 5 bases, with 6 bases remaining between them. This CDR3 has 12 residues. From germline, CDR1 is SGHRS and CDR2 YFSETQ. The entire variable domain, with the rest obtained from reference TRBV5-1 and TRBJ2-7, is as follows: KAGVTQTPRYLIKTRGQQVTLSCSPISGHRSVSWYQQTPGQGLQFLFEYFSETQRNKGNFPGRFSGRQFSNSRSEMNVSTLELGDSALYLCASSLGEHEQYFGPGTRLTVT.